This T cell receptor (beta chain) was recorded in a study of regulatory T cells in long-lasting Graves disease. Study results and caveats: Gene preferences differed: TRBV28, TRBJ1-2, TRBJ2-5 in persistent cases.

Regarding time point: newly diagnosed GD, antithyroid drugs for less than 3 months. RNA extracted from PBMCs served as the sequencing template. The TCR beta library used iRepertoire HTBI primers with Arm-PCR amplification of CDR3. TCRdb passed the multiplex PCR reads through MiXCR, listing each CDR3 protein once. Of approximately 440,000 distinct CDR3 sequences detected, 15% to 20% appear once; the ten largest clones hold 10% to 15%. The sample holds many counts of this clonotype. Antigen unknown. This CDR3 contains 14 residues. V was pared by 5 bases and J by 5 bases, with 14 bases between. CDR1 MDHEN and CDR2 SYDVKM come from the germline V gene. These data also formed part of another study, on T cells in Graves' hyperthyroidism and ophthalmopathy.

The sample was peripheral blood mononuclear cells (PBMCs), taken at new diagnosis, from a patient treated with antithyroid drugs. The chain combines TRBV28 with TRBJ2-3; unclear D gene. The clonotype was recovered from a man in his forties with Graves disease. This CDR3 reads CASSGPGLVDTQYF. Here the CDR3 DNA reads TGTGCCAGCAGTGGACCAGGCCTGGTAGATACGCAGTATTTT.